This T cell receptor (beta chain) was documented in a study of T cells after somatic rescue of genetic block. The assay was immunoSEQ multiplex PCR, and TCRdb's table has in-frame clones only and misses some. This table has roughly 65,000 clones, under 95% appearing once. This CDR3 has 17 amino acids. From germline, CDR1 is SEHNR and CDR2 FQNEAQ (reference sequence). The ends lost 1 base at V and 4 bases at J; junction bases unmatched: 8. The specimen was peripheral blood mononuclear cells (PBMCs). The genes are TRBV7-9 and TRBJ2-3, with TRBD2 identical over 10 bases. The receptor comes from a man aged 40-50 years. The CDR3 sequence: CASSLEVGLAGADTQYF. The CDR3 nucleotides are TGTGCCAGCAGCTTAGAAGTGGGGCTAGCGGGAGCAGATACGCAGTATTTT. The full variable domain, in which reference TRBV7-9 and TRBJ2-3 provide the parts outside the CDR3, is DTGVSQNPRHKITKRGQNVTFRCDPISEHNRLYWYRQTLGQGPEFLTYFQNEAQLEKSRLLSDRFSAERPKGSFSTLEIQRTEQGDSAMYLCASSLEVGLAGADTQYFGPGTRLTVL.